A single sample is the source of the 13 T cell receptor beta chains below, sequenced in a study of T cell responses to AZD1222 COVID-19 vaccine. The protocol was immunoSEQ multiplex PCR, while the TCRdb copy is restricted to in-frame clones and leaves out a portion. The table lists about 130,000 clones, roughly 90% of them singletons. The input for sequencing was peripheral blood, taken on day 0 of AZD1222 vaccination. Receptors were obtained from an adult in good health.

This sequence joins TRBV19 and TRBJ2-7; TRBD1 matches 7 bases. The CDR3 has 15 amino acids. Per germline, CDR1 LNHDA and CDR2 SQIVND (reference sequence). Trimming cost V 3 bases and J 1 base; bases outside gene matches: 6. This chain's CDR3 is CASSIDGTVSYEQYF. As DNA, the CDR3 is TGTGCCAGTAGTATTGATGGGACAGTATCCTACGAGCAGTACTTC.

The J gene is TRBJ2-2, the V gene TRBV2; 7 positions match TRBD1. The J segment lost 6 bases and the V segment lost 1 base, leaving 5 bases of the junction unmatched. The CDR3 is made up of 15 amino acids. The V gene's germline CDR1 is SNHLY and CDR2 FYNNEI. CDR3 in DNA: TGTGCCAGCAGTGAAGGACAGGGTTTCGCCGGGGAGCTGTTTTTT. The encoded protein is CASSEGQGFAGELFF.

The CDR3 here is CASSLWGDDQPQHF. The CDR3 DNA reads TGCGCCAGCAGCTTGTGGGGGGACGACCAGCCCCAGCATTTT. The chain carries TRBV5-1 and TRBJ1-5, with D tentatively TRBD1 (5 bases). This CDR3 comprises 14 residues. Looked up from germline, CDR1 is SGHRS and CDR2 is YFSETQ. The V gene lost 1 base and the J gene lost 7 bases, with 12 bases spanning the gap.

The chain is built from TRBV27 and TRBJ1-6; a weak D match, TRBD1 (5 bases). The germline gives CDR1 MNHEY, CDR2 SMNVEV (reference sequence). The CDR3 contains 14 residues. V was pared by 4 bases and J by 3 bases, with 7 bases between. The CDR3 here is CASSSGNYNSPLHF. As DNA, the CDR3 is TGTGCCAGCAGTTCAGGGAACTATAATTCACCCCTCCACTTT.

This clone appeared a few times. The chain uses TRBV7-9 and TRBJ1-2; 12 bases fit TRBD1. Trimming removed 7 bases from V and 4 bases from J; junction bases left unmatched: 16. CDR1 and CDR2 (germline): SEHNR, FQNEAQ (reference sequence). The CDR3 has 18 amino acids. The DNA for the CDR3 is TGTGCCAGCACCGGACCCCGGGACAGGGGGCTCCACTTCTATGGCTACACCTTC. It is translated as CASTGPRDRGLHFYGYTF. Full variable domain (missing parts from reference TRBV7-9 and TRBJ1-2): DTGVSQNPRHKITKRGQNVTFRCDPISEHNRLYWYRQTLGQGPEFLTYFQNEAQLEKSRLLSDRFSAERPKGSFSTLEIQRTEQGDSAMYLCASTGPRDRGLHFYGYTFGSGTRLTVV.

This clone showed up just once. V is TRBV6-5 and J is TRBJ1-1; D is undetermined. V was pared by 0 bases and J by 0 bases, with 8 bases between. Looked up from germline, CDR1 is MNHEY and CDR2 is SVGAGI. This CDR3 is built from 15 residues. The CDR3, as DNA: TGTGCCAGCAGTTACTCCTTCTATATGAACACTGAAGCTTTCTTT. Its protein product is CASSYSFYMNTEAFF.

This rearrangement joins TRBV7-9 to TRBJ2-7, with 7 bases matching TRBD1. The CDR3 is 14 residues long. From germline, CDR1 is SEHNR and CDR2 FQNEAQ (reference sequence). Trimming at V came to 2 bases and at J to 5 bases, leaving 6 bases not matched to a gene. The CDR3 reads CASSLNQGVHEQYF. For the CDR3, the DNA is TGTGCCAGCAGCTTAAATCAGGGGGTTCACGAGCAGTACTTC.

V is TRBV4-3 and J is TRBJ1-3; D not certain. V dropped 0 bases and J dropped 0 bases, with 12 bases sitting between them. This CDR3 is built from 17 residues. Germline CDR1 LGHNA, CDR2 YSLEER. The CDR3 DNA reads as TGCGCCAGCAGCCAAGATGGGCCAGGCTACTCTGGAAACACCATATATTTT. This translates into CASSQDGPGYSGNTIYF.

The chain links TRBV28 to TRBJ1-1; 8 bases map to TRBD1. The CDR3 contains 14 residues. In germline, CDR1 is MDHEN, CDR2 SYDVKM. With 6 bases clipped from V and 2 bases from J, the junction kept 5 bases outside the gene matches. The CDR3 bases are TGTGCCAGCAGGCGGGACAGGCCAAACACTGAAGCTTTCTTT. Translated: CASRRDRPNTEAFF.

V and J are TRBV19 and TRBJ1-3; D gene uncertain. V shed 4 bases and J shed 4 bases, with 11 bases lying between them. Germline CDR1 is LNHDA and CDR2 is SQIVND (reference sequence). This CDR3 region has 14 residues. The CDR3 bases are TGTGCCAGTAGTAGGGTCGGGCCGGGAAACACCATATATTTT. Its translation is CASSRVGPGNTIYF.

This sequence joins TRBV11-2 and TRBJ1-2; D is unresolved. V was cut by 2 bases and J by 7 bases, with 5 bases left in between. Germline values: CDR1 SGHAT, CDR2 FQNNGV. There are 11 residues in the CDR3. CDR3 bases: TGTGCCAGCAGCTTATTCGGTGGCTACACCTTC. Translated: CASSLFGGYTF.

This clone was recorded once. The chain links TRBV5-1 to TRBJ1-1; 10 nucleotides line up with TRBD1. Trimming removed 4 bases from V and 2 bases from J; junction bases left unmatched: 11. Germline CDR1 is SGHRS and CDR2 is YFSETQ. The CDR3 is made up of 17 amino acids. In DNA, the CDR3 is TGCGCCAGCAGCCGGACAGGGGGTGGAATAAAAAACACTGAAGCTTTCTTT. Protein sequence: CASSRTGGGIKNTEAFF.

The rearrangement joins TRBV6-5 to TRBJ1-6; no reliable D call. V was shortened by 5 bases and J by 3 bases, with 8 bases between the two germline ends. The CDR3 totals 14 residues. The germline V gene has CDR1 MNHEY and CDR2 SVGAGI. CDR3 bases: TGTGCCAGCAGTAACAGCAACTATAATTCACCCCTCCACTTT. This encodes CASSNSNYNSPLHF.